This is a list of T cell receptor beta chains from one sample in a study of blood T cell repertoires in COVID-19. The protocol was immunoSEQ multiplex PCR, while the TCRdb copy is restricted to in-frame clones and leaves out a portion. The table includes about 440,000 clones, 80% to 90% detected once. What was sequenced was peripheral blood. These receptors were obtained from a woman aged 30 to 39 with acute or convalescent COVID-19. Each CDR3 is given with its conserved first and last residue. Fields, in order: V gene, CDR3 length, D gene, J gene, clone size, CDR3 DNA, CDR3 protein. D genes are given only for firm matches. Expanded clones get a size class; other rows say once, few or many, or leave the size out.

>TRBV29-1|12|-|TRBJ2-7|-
TGCAGCGGTTCAATGTCGGCCTACGAGCAGTACTTC
CSGSMSAYEQYF
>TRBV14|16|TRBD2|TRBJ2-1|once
TGTGCCAGCAGCCAACGTAGCGGGAACCCCTACAATGAGCAGTTCTTC
CASSQRSGNPYNEQFF
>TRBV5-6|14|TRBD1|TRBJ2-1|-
TGTGCCAGCAGCCCCGGGACAGGGCGAAATGAGCAGTTCTTC
CASSPGTGRNEQFF
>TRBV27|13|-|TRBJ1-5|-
TGTGCCAGCAGTTTACAGGTTTGGGAGCCCCAGCATTTT
CASSLQVWEPQHF
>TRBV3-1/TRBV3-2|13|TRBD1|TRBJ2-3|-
TGTGCCGTAGGGGACAGGAACACAGATACGCAGTATTTT
CAVGDRNTDTQYF
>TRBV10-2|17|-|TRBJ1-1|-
TGCGCCAGCAGTTACGGTCAGGGAGGGGTAGGGGGCACTGAAGCTTTCTTT
CASSYGQGGVGGTEAFF
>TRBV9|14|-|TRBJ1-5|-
TGTGCCAGCAGCGGGTCGGGGAGTCATCAGCCCCAGCATTTT
CASSGSGSHQPQHF
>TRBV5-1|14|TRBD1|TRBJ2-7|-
TGCGCCAGCCGGCCTGCAGGGGGACCGTACGAGCAGTACTTC
CASRPAGGPYEQYF
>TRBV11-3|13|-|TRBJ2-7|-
TGTGCCAGCAGCCTTATCCTACGGGGGGAGCAGTACTTC
CASSLILRGEQYF
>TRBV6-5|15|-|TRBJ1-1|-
TGTGCCAGCAGAAATTTACAAAACATGAACACTGAAGCTTTCTTT
CASRNLQNMNTEAFF
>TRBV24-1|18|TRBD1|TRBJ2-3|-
TGTGCCACCAGTGAGCGATTAGGGACAGGGGGCCGGACAGATACGCAGTATTTT
CATSERLGTGGRTDTQYF
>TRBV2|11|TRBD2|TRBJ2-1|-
TGTGCCAGCAGGTGGGGGGGGGAGCAGTTCTTC
CASRWGGEQFF
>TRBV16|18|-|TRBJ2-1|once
TGTGCCAGCAGCCACTCAGAACCCGACGGAAGGGGCTACAATGAGCAGTTCTTC
CASSHSEPDGRGYNEQFF
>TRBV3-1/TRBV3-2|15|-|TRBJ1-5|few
TGTGCCAGCAGCCTCCGAGGGACACCAGGGCAGCCCCAGCATTTT
CASSLRGTPGQPQHF
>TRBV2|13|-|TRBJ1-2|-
TGTGCCAGCATAACAGCAACAAACTATGGCTACACCTTC
CASITATNYGYTF
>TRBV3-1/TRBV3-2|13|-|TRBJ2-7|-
TGTGCCAGCAGCCGGTCCTTACAAAACGAGCAGTACTTC
CASSRSLQNEQYF
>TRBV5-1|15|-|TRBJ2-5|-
TGCGCCAGCAGCCTACGACAGGACGTCCGTGAGACCCAGTACTTC
CASSLRQDVRETQYF
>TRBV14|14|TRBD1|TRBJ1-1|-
TGTGCCAGCAGCTTTACAGGGGGCAACACTGAAGCTTTCTTT
CASSFTGGNTEAFF
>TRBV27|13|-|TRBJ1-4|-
TGTGCCAGCAAATGGGGCGGGGATGAAAAACTGTTTTTT
CASKWGGDEKLFF
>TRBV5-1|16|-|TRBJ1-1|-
TGCGCCAGCAGCGGGGGGGCACGGCATGGTGGTACTGAAGCTTTCTTT
CASSGGARHGGTEAFF
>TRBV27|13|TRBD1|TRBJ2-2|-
TGTGCCAGCAGTTCCAGGGGGCTCCGGGAGCTGTTTTTT
CASSSRGLRELFF
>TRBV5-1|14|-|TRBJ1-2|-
TGCGCCAGCAGCTTGGGACAACTTAACTATGGCTACACCTTC
CASSLGQLNYGYTF
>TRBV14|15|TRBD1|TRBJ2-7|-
TGTGCCAGCAGCCAAGATTCCGGGACAGGAAGGGGGCAGTACTTC
CASSQDSGTGRGQYF
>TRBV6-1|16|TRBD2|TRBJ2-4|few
TGTGCCAGCAGTGAGGCTCTAGCGGGGGTGCTAGGCATTCAGTACTTC
CASSEALAGVLGIQYF
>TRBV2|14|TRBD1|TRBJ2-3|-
TGTGCCAGTCTGGACAGGGGAGGCACAGATACGCAGTATTTT
CASLDRGGTDTQYF
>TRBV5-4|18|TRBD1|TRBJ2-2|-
TGTGCCAGCAGCTTCCTCCGGGACAGCTACGCGAACACCGGGGAGCTGTTTTTT
CASSFLRDSYANTGELFF
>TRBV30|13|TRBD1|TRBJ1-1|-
TGTGCCTGGAAAGGACAGGGGAACACTGAAGCTTTCTTT
CAWKGQGNTEAFF
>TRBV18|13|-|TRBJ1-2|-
TGTGCCAGCTCCCTAGACAGAAACTATGGCTACACCTTC
CASSLDRNYGYTF
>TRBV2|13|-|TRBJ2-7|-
TGTGCCAGCAGTCGACAGATCTCCTACGAGCAGTACTTC
CASSRQISYEQYF
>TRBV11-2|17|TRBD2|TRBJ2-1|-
TGTGCCAGCAGCTTAGCCAGCGGGGGGTTATACTACAATGAGCAGTTCTTC
CASSLASGGLYYNEQFF
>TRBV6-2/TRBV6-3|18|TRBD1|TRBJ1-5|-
TGTGCCAGCAGTTCGGACAGGGGATGGAAGGATGCCAATCAGCCCCAGCATTTT
CASSSDRGWKDANQPQHF
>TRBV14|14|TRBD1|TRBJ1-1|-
TGTGCCAGCAGTCCCCGGACAGGGTTCGCTGAAGCTTTCTTT
CASSPRTGFAEAFF
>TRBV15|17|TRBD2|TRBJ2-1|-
TGTGCCACCTCGGGGGTAGCGGGGTTTTACTCCTACAATGAGCAGTTCTTC
CATSGVAGFYSYNEQFF
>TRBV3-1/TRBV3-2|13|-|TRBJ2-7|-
TGTGCCAGCAGCCAAGAAGAGGATTACGAGCAGTACTTC
CASSQEEDYEQYF
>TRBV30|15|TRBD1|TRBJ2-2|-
TGTGCCTGGTCCAGGGGGCTCGTTAGCACCGGGGAGCTGTTTTTT
CAWSRGLVSTGELFF
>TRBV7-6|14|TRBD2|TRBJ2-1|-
TGTGCCAGCAGCTTATTAGCGGGGAGCGATGAGCAGTTCTTC
CASSLLAGSDEQFF
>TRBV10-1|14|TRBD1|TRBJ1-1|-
TGCGCCAGCAGCGCGACAGGGGAGCGGACTGAAGCTTTCTTT
CASSATGERTEAFF
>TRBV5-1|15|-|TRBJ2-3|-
TGCGCCAGCAGCGAGGAGGCAGGGGTAGCAGATACGCAGTATTTT
CASSEEAGVADTQYF
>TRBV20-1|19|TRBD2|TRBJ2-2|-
TGCAGTGCTAGTTCCCCTAGCGGGGGGCCGACAAAGAACACCGGGGAGCTGTTTTTT
CSASSPSGGPTKNTGELFF
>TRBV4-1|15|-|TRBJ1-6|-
TGCGCCAGCAGCCAAGAGGAAGGGGCAATTTCACCCCTCCACTTT
CASSQEEGAISPLHF
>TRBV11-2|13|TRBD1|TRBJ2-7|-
TGTGCCAGCAGCTGGGACAGGGCCTACGAGCAGTACTTC
CASSWDRAYEQYF
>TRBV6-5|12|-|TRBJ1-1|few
TGTGCCAGCAGTCGCCCCGGGACTGAAGCTTTCTTT
CASSRPGTEAFF
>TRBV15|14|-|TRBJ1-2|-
TGTGCCACCAGCAGAGAAGACAGCAACTATGGCTACACCTTC
CATSREDSNYGYTF
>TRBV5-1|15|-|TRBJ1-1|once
TGCGCCAGCAGCTTGGTCCCAGGGTTGAACACTGAAGCTTTCTTT
CASSLVPGLNTEAFF
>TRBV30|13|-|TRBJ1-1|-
TGTGCCCGCGACCTACAGTACAACACTGAAGCTTTCTTT
CARDLQYNTEAFF
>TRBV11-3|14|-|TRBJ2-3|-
TGTGCCAGCAGCTTGCAGGGGAGCGCAGATACGCAGTATTTT
CASSLQGSADTQYF
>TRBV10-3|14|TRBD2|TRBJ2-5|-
TGTGCCATCGGAGCGGCGGGGGGGCAAGAGACCCAGTACTTC
CAIGAAGGQETQYF
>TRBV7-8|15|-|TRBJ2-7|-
TGTGCCAGCAGCTTAGGGCTAGCGCAAACCTACGAGCAGTACTTC
CASSLGLAQTYEQYF
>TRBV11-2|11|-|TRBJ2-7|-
TGTGCCAGCAGCTTCAAGGGGGGGATGTACTTC
CASSFKGGMYF
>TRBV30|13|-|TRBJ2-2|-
TGTGCCTGGTCCGAGTGGGGCGCCGGGGAGCTGTTTTTT
CAWSEWGAGELFF
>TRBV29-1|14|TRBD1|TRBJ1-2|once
TGCAGCGTTGGGCGGGGACAGGGCCTCTATGGCTACACCTTC
CSVGRGQGLYGYTF
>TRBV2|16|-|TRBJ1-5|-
TGTGCCAGCAGTGAAATGGGCAGGGGTAGCAATCAGCCCCAGCATTTT
CASSEMGRGSNQPQHF
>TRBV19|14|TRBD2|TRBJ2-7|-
TGTGCCAGTAGCCCCGGGACTAGCGGCTACGAGCAGTACTTC
CASSPGTSGYEQYF
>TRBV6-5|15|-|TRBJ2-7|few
TGTGCCAGCAGTTACGGGGGGTCGAGCTCCTACGAGCAGTACTTC
CASSYGGSSSYEQYF
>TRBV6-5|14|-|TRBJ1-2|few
TGTGCCAGCAGGTCCCGGGACACTATTAGGGGCTACACCTTC
CASRSRDTIRGYTF
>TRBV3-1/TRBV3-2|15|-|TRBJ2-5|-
TGTGCCAGCAGCCGCAGCCGGGGGGCTCAAGAGACCCAGTACTTC
CASSRSRGAQETQYF
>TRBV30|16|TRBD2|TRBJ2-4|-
TGTGCCTGGAGGGGGGAGCGGGGGTTAGCCAAAAACATTCAGTACTTC
CAWRGERGLAKNIQYF